These 20 T cell receptor beta chains share one sample of origin, sequenced in a study of cytomegalovirus exposure and HLA in healthy donors. Use of 60 Vbeta and 13 Jbeta primers characterized the PCR. Here immunoSEQ multiplex PCR was the method, and the copy in TCRdb shows in-frame clones only, minus some. The sample yields some 170,000 clones, roughly 80% seen once. Sequences were obtained from PBMCs. Every receptor here comes from a man in his late teens or twenties in good health and CMV-seropositive.

The CDR3 protein is CASSPTRTEAFF. The CDR3 DNA is TGTGCCAGCAGCCCCACGAGAACTGAAGCTTTCTTT. The chain joins TRBV7-9 to TRBJ1-1; D is ambiguous. The CDR3 has 12 residues. Germline assignment: CDR1 SEHNR and CDR2 FQNEAQ (reference sequence). V was cut by 5 bases and J by 5 bases, with 9 bases left in between. The complete variable domain, with remaining parts taken from reference TRBV7-9 and TRBJ1-1, reads DTGVSQNPRHKITKRGQNVTFRCDPISEHNRLYWYRQTLGQGPEFLTYFQNEAQLEKSRLLSDRFSAERPKGSFSTLEIQRTEQGDSAMYLCASSPTRTEAFFGQGTRLTVV.

CDR3 nucleotides: TGTGCCAGCAGTCGGCAGGAAGTCGAAGGCTACACCTTC. Residues: CASSRQEVEGYTF. The chain joins TRBV25-1 to TRBJ1-2; no clear D. V lost 5 bases, J lost 8 bases, and 15 bases lay in between. CDR3 size: 13 residues. Germline V gene data show CDR1 as MGHDK and CDR2 as SYGVNS.

This clone was recorded only once. The CDR3 bases are TGCGCCAGCAGTGATCCCCAGAACTCTGGGGCCAACGTCCTGACTTTC. Its translation: CASSDPQNSGANVLTF. The chain is built from TRBV10-2 and TRBJ2-6; no reliable D call. This CDR3 is built from 16 residues. V was pared by 3 bases and J by 0 bases, with 9 bases between. Germline loops: CDR1 WSHSY, CDR2 SAAADI.

The chain carries TRBV30 and TRBJ1-5; tentative D call: TRBD1 (5 bases). There are 15 residues in the CDR3. Germline loops: CDR1 GTSNPN, CDR2 SVGIG (reference sequence). Trimming removed 2 bases from V and 7 bases from J, with 18 bases in between. Written as DNA, the CDR3 is TGTGCCTGGAGTCTCCACGGGGGTGGAGGGCAGCCCCAGCATTTT. Residues: CAWSLHGGGGQPQHF.

For this clone: This CDR3 is also generated by other DNA sequences in the sample. The chain joins TRBV19 to TRBJ1-4; D remains ambiguous. This CDR3 is built from 14 residues. In germline, CDR1 is LNHDA, CDR2 SQIVND (reference sequence). V gave up 3 bases and J gave up 2 bases, with 7 bases separating them. The CDR3 spells CASSISLTNEKLFF. In nucleotides, the CDR3 is TGTGCCAGTAGTATCTCCCTGACTAATGAAAAACTGTTTTTT.

The genes are TRBV6-5 and TRBJ2-2; D possibly corresponds to TRBD2 (5 bases). The CDR3 has 15 residues. With 7 bases removed from V and 8 bases from J, the gap between germline ends came to 20 bases. Germline lookup yields CDR1 MNHEY and CDR2 SVGAGI. CDR3 sequence reads: CASTQASGLTGELFF. The DNA of the CDR3 is TGTGCCAGCACCCAGGCGAGCGGTTTAACTGGGGAGCTGTTTTTT.

This clone has more than one count but fewer than ten. The chain couples TRBV19 to TRBJ2-1, with 7 bases lining up with TRBD2. Unmatched junction bases numbered 15, after V lost 6 bases and J lost 4 bases. Germline V gene sequence: CDR1 LNHDA, CDR2 SQIVND (reference sequence). This CDR3 region has 17 residues. This CDR3 reads CASSLVYLTSRYNEQFF. CDR3 DNA: TGTGCCAGTAGCTTAGTATATTTGACTAGCAGATACAATGAGCAGTTCTTC.

The chain combines TRBV19 with TRBJ1-2; 8 bases align to TRBD1. V lost 4 bases to trimming and J lost 8 bases; unmatched junction nucleotides: 15. From germline, CDR1 is LNHDA and CDR2 SQIVND (reference sequence). The CDR3 has 16 amino acids. The CDR3 sequence: CASSTSARQGFRGYTF. CDR3 DNA: TGTGCCAGTAGTACTTCGGCCCGACAGGGGTTTCGAGGCTACACCTTC.

The chain has TRBV28 and TRBJ2-7; tentatively, D is TRBD2 (7 bases). V lost 6 bases, J lost 3 bases, and 18 bases lay in between. Germline V lookup: CDR1 MDHEN, CDR2 SYDVKM. This CDR3 spans 15 amino acids. CDR3 in amino acids: CASSPRGADNYEQYF. The CDR3 DNA sequence: TGTGCCAGCAGCCCACGGGGGGCGGATAACTACGAGCAGTACTTC.

The V gene is TRBV15, the J gene TRBJ2-5; 14 bases are a match to TRBD2. Germline CDR1 reads LNHNV; CDR2 reads YYDKDF (reference sequence). The ends lost 9 bases at V and 4 bases at J; junction bases unmatched: 4. The CDR3 consists of 14 residues. The CDR3 sequence: CATGTSGSLETQYF. CDR3 sequence (DNA): TGTGCCACTGGGACTAGCGGGAGCCTAGAGACCCAGTACTTC.

This rearrangement joins TRBV2 to TRBJ2-3; 8 positions match TRBD2. J was trimmed by 7 bases and V by 6 bases; bases with no gene match: 12. The CDR3 contains 15 residues. CDR1 is SNHLY, CDR2 FYNNEI, per germline. The CDR3 DNA follows: TGTGCCAGCAGCGCACCGGGACTAGTTACAAATACGCAGTATTTT. Its translation: CASSAPGLVTNTQYF.

This clone appeared a single time. This sequence joins TRBV19 and TRBJ2-2; the match to TRBD2 covers 14 bases. This CDR3 has 18 amino acids. V lost 4 bases to trimming and J lost 3 bases; unmatched junction nucleotides: 7. The germline V gene has CDR1 LNHDA and CDR2 SQIVND (reference sequence). The CDR3 protein is CASSTTGLAGADTGELFF. CDR3 DNA: TGTGCCAGTAGTACAACGGGACTAGCGGGAGCGGACACCGGGGAGCTGTTTTTT.

The chain links TRBV7-9 to TRBJ2-2; TRBD2 might be the D (6 bases). The V gene lost 3 bases and the J gene lost 4 bases, with 18 bases spanning the gap. This CDR3 is built from 17 residues. Looked up from germline, CDR1 is SEHNR and CDR2 is FQNEAQ (reference sequence). This chain's CDR3 is CASSFFSAGRLTGELFF. As DNA, the CDR3 is TGTGCCAGCAGCTTTTTTTCCGCGGGACGTCTCACCGGGGAGCTGTTTTTT. Supplemented by reference TRBV7-9 and TRBJ2-2, the full variable domain reads DTGVSQNPRHKITKRGQNVTFRCDPISEHNRLYWYRQTLGQGPEFLTYFQNEAQLEKSRLLSDRFSAERPKGSFSTLEIQRTEQGDSAMYLCASSFFSAGRLTGELFFGEGSRLTVL.

The V call is TRBV19, the J call TRBJ2-7, with D perhaps TRBD2 (5 bases). Germline V gives CDR1 LNHDA, CDR2 SQIVND (reference sequence). Trimming left V 5 bases short and J 3 bases short, with 17 bases between. This CDR3 region has 15 residues. CDR3 region: CASSVILGRGYEQYF. The CDR3 nucleotides read TGTGCCAGTAGTGTAATACTAGGGCGAGGCTACGAGCAGTACTTC.

The chain uses TRBV5-1 and TRBJ2-2; D may be TRBD2 (6 bases). Per germline, CDR1 SGHRS and CDR2 YFSETQ. CDR3 size: 17 residues. Trimming removed 4 bases at V and 0 bases at J, with 16 bases between. The CDR3 coding sequence is TGCGCCAGCAGCCTACGGACTACTACAGCGAACACCGGGGAGCTGTTTTTT. Translated: CASSLRTTTANTGELFF.

The chain uses TRBV4-2 and TRBJ2-7; 7 bases are shared with TRBD1. The germline CDR1 and CDR2 sequences are LGHNA and YNFKEQ. The V gene end was trimmed by 1 base and the J gene end by 5 bases; junction bases not matched to a gene: 8. The CDR3 totals 15 residues. The CDR3 is CASSQGGQGVDEQYF. CDR3 bases: TGTGCCAGCAGCCAAGGAGGGCAGGGGGTTGACGAGCAGTACTTC.

The V gene is TRBV19, the J gene TRBJ1-5; D ambiguous. Germline CDR1 is LNHDA and CDR2 is SQIVND (reference sequence). The CDR3 is 13 amino acids. Trimming took 3 bases from V and 5 from J, leaving 8 bases between them. CDR3 loop: CASSMSPDQPQHF. CDR3 DNA: TGTGCCAGTAGTATGTCCCCCGATCAGCCCCAGCATTTT.

The genes are TRBV19 and TRBJ2-2; D might be TRBD2 (5 bases). The germline V gene has CDR1 LNHDA and CDR2 SQIVND (reference sequence). Trimming pared 6 bases from V and 6 bases from J, leaving 8 bases between. The CDR3 length is 12 residues. The CDR3 spells CASRRVPGELFF. For the CDR3, the DNA is TGTGCCAGTAGGAGGGTTCCCGGGGAGCTGTTTTTT. Combining the CDR3 with reference TRBV19 and TRBJ2-2 gives the whole variable domain DGGITQSPKYLFRKEGQNVTLSCEQNLNHDAMYWYRQDPGQGLRLIYYSQIVNDFQKGDIAEGYSVSREKKESFPLTVTSAQKNPTAFYLCASRRVPGELFFGEGSRLTVL.

V and J are TRBV6-5 and TRBJ2-7, with no clear D. Between the trimmed V and J ends, which lost 2 bases and 2 bases, there was a span of 13 bases. The CDR3 totals 15 residues. Germline V CDR1 and CDR2: MNHEY, SVGAGI. In DNA, the CDR3 is TGTGCCAGCAGTTACCAGGCAGTCCGGACCTACGAGCAGTACTTC. Amino acids: CASSYQAVRTYEQYF.

This clone showed up just a few times. The V gene is TRBV2, the J gene TRBJ1-1, with D maybe TRBD1 (6 bases). V lost 3 bases, J lost 0 bases, and 17 bases lay in between. CDR1 and CDR2 from the germline V gene are SNHLY and FYNNEI. The CDR3 sequence is 17 residues long. CDR3 coding DNA: TGTGCCAGCAGTGATTTTTTGAGACAGGCCATGAACACTGAAGCTTTCTTT. Translating it yields CASSDFLRQAMNTEAFF.